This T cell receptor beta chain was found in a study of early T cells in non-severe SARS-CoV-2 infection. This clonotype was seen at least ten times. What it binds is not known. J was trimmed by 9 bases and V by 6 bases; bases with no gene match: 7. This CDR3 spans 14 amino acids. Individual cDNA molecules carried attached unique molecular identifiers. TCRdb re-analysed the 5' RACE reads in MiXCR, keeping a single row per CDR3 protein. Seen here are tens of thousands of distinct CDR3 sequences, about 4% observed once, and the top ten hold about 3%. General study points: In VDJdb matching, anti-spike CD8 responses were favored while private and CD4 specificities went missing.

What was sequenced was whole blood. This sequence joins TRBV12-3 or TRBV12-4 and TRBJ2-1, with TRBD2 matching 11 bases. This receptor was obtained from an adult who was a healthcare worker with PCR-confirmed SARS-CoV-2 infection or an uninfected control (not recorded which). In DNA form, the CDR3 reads TGTGCCAGCAGCCTCGGGACTAGCGGATTTGAGCAGTTCTTC. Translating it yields CASSLGTSGFEQFF.